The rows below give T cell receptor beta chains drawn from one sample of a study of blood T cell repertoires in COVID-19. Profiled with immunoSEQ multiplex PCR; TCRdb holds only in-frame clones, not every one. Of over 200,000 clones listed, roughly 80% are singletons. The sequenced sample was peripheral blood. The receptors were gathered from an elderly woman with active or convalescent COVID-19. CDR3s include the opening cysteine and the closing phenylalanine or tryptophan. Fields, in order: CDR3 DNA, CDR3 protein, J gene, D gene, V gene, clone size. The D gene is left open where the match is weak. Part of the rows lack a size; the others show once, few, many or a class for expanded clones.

cdr3_nt: TGCGCCAGCAGCCAAGAATTTCAGGGGCGCTTAGGTCAGCCCCAGCATTTT; cdr3_aa: CASSQEFQGRLGQPQHF; j_call: TRBJ1-5; d_call: -; v_call: TRBV4-1; clone_size: -
cdr3_nt: TGTGCCAGCAGCCCCAGGACCGGGACTAGCGGGAAAGACGAGCAGTACTTC; cdr3_aa: CASSPRTGTSGKDEQYF; j_call: TRBJ2-7; d_call: TRBD2; v_call: TRBV28; clone_size: once
cdr3_nt: TGTGCCACCAGCAAAGGACAGGGGAGAACGAGTGGCTACACCTTC; cdr3_aa: CATSKGQGRTSGYTF; j_call: TRBJ1-2; d_call: TRBD1; v_call: TRBV15; clone_size: -
cdr3_nt: TGCGCCAGCAGCCCAGGACAGGGGGCGGCTGGGGCCAACGTCCTGACTTTC; cdr3_aa: CASSPGQGAAGANVLTF; j_call: TRBJ2-6; d_call: TRBD1; v_call: TRBV5-1; clone_size: few
cdr3_nt: TGTGCCAGCAGCTCCGAGACGGGGAGCAGTGGCTACACCTTC; cdr3_aa: CASSSETGSSGYTF; j_call: TRBJ1-2; d_call: -; v_call: TRBV7-8; clone_size: few
cdr3_nt: TGTGCCAGCAGCCAAATGGACAACTCCTACGAGCAGTACTTC; cdr3_aa: CASSQMDNSYEQYF; j_call: TRBJ2-7; d_call: -; v_call: TRBV3-1/TRBV3-2; clone_size: many
cdr3_nt: TGCGCCAGCAGCCGACAACTAGCGGGAGCCCCCGGGGAGCTGTTTTTT; cdr3_aa: CASSRQLAGAPGELFF; j_call: TRBJ2-2; d_call: TRBD2; v_call: TRBV5-1; clone_size: -
cdr3_nt: TGTGCCAGCAGTGGCGGGATTTCTGGAAACACCATATATTTT; cdr3_aa: CASSGGISGNTIYF; j_call: TRBJ1-3; d_call: -; v_call: TRBV2; clone_size: -
cdr3_nt: TGCAGTGCTAGTCTCATGGGGACTTTCAATGAGCAGTTCTTC; cdr3_aa: CSASLMGTFNEQFF; j_call: TRBJ2-1; d_call: -; v_call: TRBV20-1; clone_size: -
cdr3_nt: TGTGCCAGCTCACCTATGGGACAATCCGAGCAGTACTTC; cdr3_aa: CASSPMGQSEQYF; j_call: TRBJ2-7; d_call: -; v_call: TRBV18; clone_size: -
cdr3_nt: TGCGCCAGCAGCCAACAGCAGACTACCTTAGACGGCTACACCTTC; cdr3_aa: CASSQQQTTLDGYTF; j_call: TRBJ1-2; d_call: -; v_call: TRBV4-3; clone_size: -
cdr3_nt: TGTGCCAGCAGTTTCATACAGGGGGGCTACGAGCAGTACTTC; cdr3_aa: CASSFIQGGYEQYF; j_call: TRBJ2-7; d_call: TRBD1; v_call: TRBV28; clone_size: -
cdr3_nt: TGTGCCAGCAGCGTAGGTGTGGGCCCTGAGACCCAGTACTTC; cdr3_aa: CASSVGVGPETQYF; j_call: TRBJ2-5; d_call: -; v_call: TRBV9; clone_size: -
cdr3_nt: TGTGCCAGCAGCCAGGGGACAGGGGTCAAAAACATTCAGTACTTC; cdr3_aa: CASSQGTGVKNIQYF; j_call: TRBJ2-4; d_call: TRBD1; v_call: TRBV4-2; clone_size: -
cdr3_nt: TGTGCCAGCAGCCCCCTCTTACTATCCTACGAGCAGTACTTC; cdr3_aa: CASSPLLLSYEQYF; j_call: TRBJ2-7; d_call: -; v_call: TRBV6-5; clone_size: -
cdr3_nt: TGTGCCAGCAGCCGGACAGGGGAAGGCGGCTACACCTTC; cdr3_aa: CASSRTGEGGYTF; j_call: TRBJ1-2; d_call: TRBD1; v_call: TRBV3-1/TRBV3-2; clone_size: -
cdr3_nt: TGTGCCAGCAGCCAAGGAGACAGGCCAGATCAGCCCCAGCATTTT; cdr3_aa: CASSQGDRPDQPQHF; j_call: TRBJ1-5; d_call: -; v_call: TRBV4-2; clone_size: -
cdr3_nt: TGCAGCGTACACGAGGGGGGGTCGGGAGAGACCCAGTACTTC; cdr3_aa: CSVHEGGSGETQYF; j_call: TRBJ2-5; d_call: -; v_call: TRBV29-1; clone_size: -
cdr3_nt: TGTGCCAGTAGTATCATCGGACAGGCTATCTCTGGGGCCAACGTCCTGACTTTC; cdr3_aa: CASSIIGQAISGANVLTF; j_call: TRBJ2-6; d_call: TRBD1; v_call: TRBV19; clone_size: once
cdr3_nt: TGTGCCAGCAGCATGAGGACAGGGGCGAGGTACAATGAGCAGTTCTTC; cdr3_aa: CASSMRTGARYNEQFF; j_call: TRBJ2-1; d_call: TRBD1; v_call: TRBV11-3; clone_size: -
cdr3_nt: TGTGCCAGCTCACCACGGTCGGCTAGCGGGGGGGGAGAGACCCAGTACTTC; cdr3_aa: CASSPRSASGGGETQYF; j_call: TRBJ2-5; d_call: TRBD2; v_call: TRBV18; clone_size: -
cdr3_nt: TGTGCCAGCATAGGGTCTTCGCGGGGTACTAATGAAAAACTGTTTTTT; cdr3_aa: CASIGSSRGTNEKLFF; j_call: TRBJ1-4; d_call: -; v_call: TRBV28; clone_size: -
cdr3_nt: TGTGCCAGCAGCCACGGCAGGGGATCCTACGAGCAGTACTTC; cdr3_aa: CASSHGRGSYEQYF; j_call: TRBJ2-7; d_call: -; v_call: TRBV3-1/TRBV3-2; clone_size: -
cdr3_nt: TGTGCTAGCAGCTTAAGAAGTGCTAGTGTGTCGGGAGAGACCCAGTACTTC; cdr3_aa: CASSLRSASVSGETQYF; j_call: TRBJ2-5; d_call: -; v_call: TRBV7-7; clone_size: -
cdr3_nt: TGCGCCAGCAGCTTGATGGCCCGGGACAGAGACACTGAAGCTTTCTTT; cdr3_aa: CASSLMARDRDTEAFF; j_call: TRBJ1-1; d_call: TRBD1; v_call: TRBV5-1; clone_size: -
cdr3_nt: TGTGCCAGCACCTTTTATCCGGGACAGTCAACCTCTGGAAACACCATATATTTT; cdr3_aa: CASTFYPGQSTSGNTIYF; j_call: TRBJ1-3; d_call: TRBD1; v_call: TRBV28; clone_size: -
cdr3_nt: TGTGCCAGCAGCTTAACTAGCGGGACCTACAATGAGCAGTTCTTC; cdr3_aa: CASSLTSGTYNEQFF; j_call: TRBJ2-1; d_call: TRBD2; v_call: TRBV11-3; clone_size: -
cdr3_nt: TGTGCCAGCAGCGTAGATCCGGGGGGGATTGAGACCCAGTACTTC; cdr3_aa: CASSVDPGGIETQYF; j_call: TRBJ2-5; d_call: TRBD2; v_call: TRBV9; clone_size: -
cdr3_nt: TGTGCCAGCAGACCTCGACTAGCGGCCTACGAGCAGTACTTC; cdr3_aa: CASRPRLAAYEQYF; j_call: TRBJ2-7; d_call: TRBD2; v_call: TRBV6-2/TRBV6-3; clone_size: -
cdr3_nt: TGTGCCAGCAGTTTGGGGGCTCCAGATACGCAGTATTTT; cdr3_aa: CASSLGAPDTQYF; j_call: TRBJ2-3; d_call: -; v_call: TRBV28; clone_size: once
cdr3_nt: TGCGCCAGCAGCAACAGGGGAAGCTCCTACAATGAGCAGTTCTTC; cdr3_aa: CASSNRGSSYNEQFF; j_call: TRBJ2-1; d_call: TRBD1; v_call: TRBV5-1; clone_size: -
cdr3_nt: TGTGCCAGCAGCCCGGACAGGGCTTTACACTACGAGCAGTACTTC; cdr3_aa: CASSPDRALHYEQYF; j_call: TRBJ2-7; d_call: TRBD1; v_call: TRBV7-9; clone_size: few
cdr3_nt: TGTGCCACCAGTGATCAAGATCGGGGTAAGAACACCGGGGAGCTGTTTTTT; cdr3_aa: CATSDQDRGKNTGELFF; j_call: TRBJ2-2; d_call: -; v_call: TRBV24-1; clone_size: -
cdr3_nt: TGTGCCAGCACCTCAGGCGGACAGGGCAACACCATATATTTT; cdr3_aa: CASTSGGQGNTIYF; j_call: TRBJ1-3; d_call: TRBD1; v_call: TRBV28; clone_size: -
cdr3_nt: TGTGCCAGCAGCCCAGGACAGAAGCTATGGGATGAGCAGTTCTTC; cdr3_aa: CASSPGQKLWDEQFF; j_call: TRBJ2-1; d_call: -; v_call: TRBV28; clone_size: -
cdr3_nt: TGTGCCAGCAGCTACTCCCCCCTTGAGCAGTACTTC; cdr3_aa: CASSYSPLEQYF; j_call: TRBJ2-7; d_call: -; v_call: TRBV7-9; clone_size: few
cdr3_nt: TGTGCCAGCAGCTTATACTCACGTCACGAAGCCTCGGATACGCAGTATTTT; cdr3_aa: CASSLYSRHEASDTQYF; j_call: TRBJ2-3; d_call: -; v_call: TRBV7-2; clone_size: -
cdr3_nt: TGTGCCAGCAGTAATAACAGAATCGGGGAGCTGTTTTTT; cdr3_aa: CASSNNRIGELFF; j_call: TRBJ2-2; d_call: -; v_call: TRBV27; clone_size: -
cdr3_nt: TGTGCCAGCAGCTTGGTCCCGACAGGGAACACTGAAGCTTTCTTT; cdr3_aa: CASSLVPTGNTEAFF; j_call: TRBJ1-1; d_call: -; v_call: TRBV5-4; clone_size: -
cdr3_nt: TGTGCCAGCAGCGTCCGGGGGGGTAACTATGGCTACACCTTC; cdr3_aa: CASSVRGGNYGYTF; j_call: TRBJ1-2; d_call: -; v_call: TRBV9; clone_size: once